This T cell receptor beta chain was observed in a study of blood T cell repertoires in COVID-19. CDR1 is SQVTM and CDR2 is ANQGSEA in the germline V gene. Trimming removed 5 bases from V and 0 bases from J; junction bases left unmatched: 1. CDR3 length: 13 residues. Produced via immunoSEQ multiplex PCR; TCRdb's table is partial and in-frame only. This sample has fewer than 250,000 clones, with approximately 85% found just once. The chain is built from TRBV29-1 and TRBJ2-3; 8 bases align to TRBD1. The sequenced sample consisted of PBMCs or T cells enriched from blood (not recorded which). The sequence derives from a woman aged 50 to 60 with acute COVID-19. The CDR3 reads CSVHRGSTDTQYF. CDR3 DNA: TGCAGCGTTCACAGGGGGAGCACAGATACGCAGTATTTT.